The 32 T cell receptor beta chains below were found in one sample sequenced in a study of cytomegalovirus exposure and HLA in healthy donors. Use of 60 Vbeta and 13 Jbeta primers characterized the PCR. Measured with immunoSEQ multiplex PCR; TCRdb has only the in-frame clones, and not every one. The table shows approximately 40,000 clones, with 86% occurring only once. The specimen was PBMCs. Every receptor here comes from a woman in her thirties or forties in good health and CMV-seropositive.

The rearrangement uses TRBV4-3 and TRBJ2-3; 8 bases match TRBD2. CDR1 LGHNA and CDR2 YSLEER come from the germline V gene. This CDR3 is 15 amino acids long. Unmatched junction bases numbered 7, after V lost 6 bases and J lost 2 bases. CDR3: CASRVGSGDTDTQYF. DNA for the CDR3: TGCGCCAGCAGGGTAGGTAGCGGGGACACAGATACGCAGTATTTT.

The rearrangement links TRBV7-7 to TRBJ2-3; 12 bases fit TRBD1. The germline V gene encodes CDR1 SSHAT and CDR2 FNYEAQ (reference sequence). V was pared by 5 bases and J by 4 bases, with 7 bases of the junction left unmatched. CDR3 length: 16 amino acids. The chain's CDR3 is CASSPGTGGRSDTQYF. For the CDR3, the DNA is TGTGCCAGCAGCCCGGGGACAGGGGGCCGGTCAGATACGCAGTATTTT.

This rearrangement joins TRBV2 to TRBJ1-5, with 9 bases aligning to TRBD1. Germline loops: CDR1 SNHLY, CDR2 FYNNEI. J gave up 7 bases and V 6 bases, and 10 bases lay outside the gene matches. This CDR3 has 15 residues. CDR3 DNA sequence: TGTGCCAGCAGCGCCGGGACAGGGAAGGCACAGCCCCAGCATTTT. Amino acids: CASSAGTGKAQPQHF.

This chain joins TRBV10-3 and TRBJ2-3; TRBD2 agrees at 8 bases. This CDR3 has 15 amino acids. Germline lookup yields CDR1 ENHRY and CDR2 SYGVKD. V trimming: 5 bases; J trimming: 0 bases; junction bases outside the gene matches: 4. CDR3 sequence: CAISSGGSSTDTQYF. CDR3 bases: TGTGCCATCAGTAGCGGGGGATCAAGCACAGATACGCAGTATTTT.

This sequence joins TRBV11-3 and TRBJ2-1; possibly TRBD2 for D (6 bases). The CDR3 has 13 residues. Germline values: CDR1 SGHNT, CDR2 YENEEA. Between the trimmed V and J ends, which lost 5 bases and 5 bases, there was a span of 10 bases. CDR3 nucleotide sequence: TGTGCCAGCAGCCTGGACTATAACAATGAGCAGTTCTTC. This codes for CASSLDYNNEQFF.

The rearrangement uses TRBV7-2 and TRBJ2-3; D is unresolved. The germline V gene has CDR1 SGHTA and CDR2 FQGNSA. The CDR3 covers 13 residues. V dropped 5 bases and J dropped 4 bases, with 10 bases sitting between them. The CDR3 DNA sequence: TGTGCCAGCAGCGGGCTTCAGCCAGATACGCAGTATTTT. As protein: CASSGLQPDTQYF.

The rearrangement links TRBV10-2 to TRBJ2-7; the D is unclear. The V gene's germline CDR1 is WSHSY and CDR2 SAAADI. Trimming cost V 2 bases and J 3 bases, with 5 bases left between them. The CDR3 runs 12 residues. Here the CDR3 reads CASSEPGYEQYF. The CDR3 coding sequence is TGCGCCAGCAGTGAGCCGGGCTACGAGCAGTACTTC.

In this sample, this clone turned up a few times. The rearrangement joins TRBV19 to TRBJ1-5; 8 positions agree with TRBD1. CDR3 size: 14 residues. Trimming took 6 bases from V and 5 from J; bases not matched to a gene: 6. Germline V gene data show CDR1 as LNHDA and CDR2 as SQIVND (reference sequence). The CDR3 spells CASRRRTGHQPQHF. In DNA, the CDR3 is TGTGCCAGTAGACGACGGACAGGGCATCAGCCCCAGCATTTT.

The chain uses TRBV4-1 and TRBJ2-1, with D maybe TRBD1 (7 bases). CDR3 size: 16 residues. Germline V gene lookup returns CDR1 MGHRA and CDR2 YSYEKL. V shed 1 base and J shed 4 bases, with 14 bases lying between them. This chain's CDR3 is CASSQGDRGGYNEQFF. The CDR3 DNA is TGCGCCAGCAGCCAAGGGGACAGAGGGGGGTACAATGAGCAGTTCTTC.

V usage is TRBV4-1 and J usage is TRBJ1-6, with a possible D match to TRBD1 (6 bases). This CDR3 is 15 amino acids long. With 6 bases removed from V and 7 bases from J, the gap between germline ends came to 16 bases. Germline-derived CDR1 and CDR2 are MGHRA and YSYEKL. CDR3 residues: CASSRTGLGNSPLHF. The CDR3 bases are TGCGCCAGCAGTCGCACAGGGCTGGGAAATTCACCCCTCCACTTT.

This clone was observed once. CDR3 protein: CASSQSRPGNYGYTF. CDR3 coding DNA: TGCGCCAGCAGCCAAAGCCGCCCGGGGAACTATGGCTACACCTTC. V usage is TRBV4-3 and J usage is TRBJ1-2; no reliable D call. Germline V lookup: CDR1 LGHNA, CDR2 YSLEER. Deletions cut 2 bases from V and 2 bases from J, with 12 bases between. This CDR3 has 15 amino acids.

This chain links TRBV6-4 with TRBJ1-4; 8 nucleotides agree with TRBD1. Germline V gives CDR1 MRHNA, CDR2 SNTAGT. V lost 10 bases, J lost 7 bases, and 11 bases stayed unmatched. This CDR3 has 14 amino acids. The CDR3 region is CATWTGLVGEKLFF. The DNA of the CDR3 is TGTGCCACCTGGACAGGGTTGGTCGGTGAAAAACTGTTTTTT.

The chain uses TRBV7-3 and TRBJ2-1, with 11 positions matching TRBD2. V trimming: 5 bases; J trimming: 9 bases; junction bases outside the gene matches: 6. Germline values: CDR1 SGHTA, CDR2 FQGTGA. The CDR3 consists of 14 residues. This chain's CDR3 is CASSQGLAEGEQFF. The CDR3 DNA reads as TGTGCCAGCAGCCAGGGACTAGCGGAAGGTGAGCAGTTCTTC.

V usage is TRBV28 and J usage is TRBJ2-2, with TRBD1 matching over 8 bases. This CDR3 has 18 residues. Looked up from germline, CDR1 is MDHEN and CDR2 is SYDVKM. V was pared by 5 bases and J by 1 base, with 12 bases of the junction left unmatched. The CDR3 DNA is TGTGCCAGCAGTGCCCGGACAGGGAGGAGCCAGAACACCGGGGAGCTGTTTTTT. Protein: CASSARTGRSQNTGELFF.

The chain joins TRBV30 to TRBJ1-2; D gene unclear. CDR1 is GTSNPN and CDR2 is SVGIG in the germline V gene (reference sequence). With 1 base removed from V and 7 bases from J, the gap between germline ends came to 10 bases. The CDR3 loop spans 12 amino acids. CDR3 nucleotide sequence: TGTGCCTGGAGTGAGAGGGCGGGTGGCTACACCTTC. The encoded protein is CAWSERAGGYTF.

This chain joins TRBV6-4 and TRBJ2-1, with 16 nucleotides matching TRBD2. Germline-derived CDR1 and CDR2 are MRHNA and SNTAGT. This CDR3 spans 17 amino acids. J was trimmed by 8 bases and V by 3 bases; bases with no gene match: 7. CDR3 region: CASSEGTSGGASDEQFF. The CDR3 coding sequence is TGTGCCAGCAGTGAAGGGACTAGCGGGGGGGCCTCGGATGAGCAGTTCTTC.

The J gene is TRBJ2-2, the V gene TRBV27; TRBD1 matches at 10 bases. Looked up from germline, CDR1 is MNHEY and CDR2 is SMNVEV (reference sequence). Trimming at V came to 6 bases and at J to 7 bases, leaving 5 bases not matched to a gene. This CDR3 contains 14 residues. CDR3 in amino acids: CASRGQGGSGELFF. In DNA form, the CDR3 reads TGTGCCAGCAGAGGACAGGGGGGTAGCGGGGAGCTGTTTTTT.

V usage is TRBV5-6 and J usage is TRBJ2-5; 12 positions agree with TRBD2. V shed 0 bases and J 0 bases; nucleotides not matched to a gene: 6. Germline V gene lookup returns CDR1 SGHDT and CDR2 YYEEEE. CDR3 length: 18 amino acids. The CDR3 is CASSLGGLAGFNQETQYF. In DNA, the CDR3 is TGTGCCAGCAGCTTGGGCGGACTAGCGGGGTTTAACCAAGAGACCCAGTACTTC.

This sequence joins TRBV28 and TRBJ2-7, with 8 bases fitting TRBD2. Germline-derived CDR1 and CDR2 are MDHEN and SYDVKM. The CDR3 is 17 amino acids. V dropped 3 bases and J dropped 3; count of bases not matched to a gene: 13. As DNA, the CDR3 is TGTGCCAGCAGTTTCTCCCAGCGGGGGAAAACCGGCTACGAGCAGTACTTC. Translation gives CASSFSQRGKTGYEQYF.

The chain carries TRBV6-1 and TRBJ1-2; a weak D match, TRBD1 (6 bases). Trimming stripped 2 bases from V and 4 bases from J, with 11 bases between. This CDR3 has 14 residues. The V gene's germline CDR1 is MNHNS and CDR2 SASEGT. The DNA of the CDR3 is TGTGCCAGCAGTGAATCACAGGGTGGCTATGGCTACACCTTC. Translating gives CASSESQGGYGYTF.

This clone was detected only a few times. The chain couples TRBV6-1 to TRBJ1-3; tentative D call: TRBD1 (5 bases). Germline CDR1 MNHNS, CDR2 SASEGT. Trimming shortened V by 6 bases and J by 0 bases, and 12 bases separated the two germline ends. The CDR3 has 15 amino acids. The CDR3 region is CASSSTVYSGNTIYF. CDR3 in DNA: TGTGCCAGCAGCTCGACAGTTTACTCTGGAAACACCATATATTTT.

This chain links TRBV14 with TRBJ1-1; 8 nucleotides line up with TRBD1. Trimming cost V 5 bases and J 4 bases; bases outside gene matches: 3. The CDR3 runs 13 residues. The V gene's germline CDR1 is SGHDN and CDR2 FVKESK. Here the CDR3 DNA reads TGTGCCAGCAGCGGACAGGGCGCCACTGAAGCTTTCTTT. Its protein product is CASSGQGATEAFF.

This chain links TRBV29-1 with TRBJ2-3; TRBD1 matches at 9 bases. Trimming took 4 bases from V and 0 from J; bases not matched to a gene: 2. The V gene's germline CDR1 is SQVTM and CDR2 ANQGSEA. The CDR3 consists of 14 residues. CDR3 in DNA: TGCAGCGTTGGAGGGACAGGGAGCACAGATACGCAGTATTTT. This sequence encodes CSVGGTGSTDTQYF.

This sequence joins TRBV9 and TRBJ1-1; 8 nucleotides agree with TRBD1. The CDR3 length is 15 residues. Germline V lookup: CDR1 SGDLS, CDR2 YYNGEE. V was pared by 4 bases and J by 4 bases, with 9 bases of the junction left unmatched. The CDR3 coding sequence is TGTGCCAGCAGCCCTCAGACAGGGGAGTTCACTGAAGCTTTCTTT. This encodes CASSPQTGEFTEAFF.

V usage is TRBV5-4 and J usage is TRBJ2-5, with unresolved D. The V and J ends lost 3 bases and 5 bases respectively, with 8 bases between them. This CDR3 has 12 amino acids. CDR1 SGHNT and CDR2 YYREEE come from the germline V gene (reference sequence). The CDR3 sequence is CASSSGHETQYF. Here the CDR3 DNA reads TGTGCCAGCAGCTCGGGTCACGAGACCCAGTACTTC.

The chain couples TRBV4-3 to TRBJ2-1; TRBD2 agrees at 15 bases. Germline loops: CDR1 LGHNA, CDR2 YSLEER. The CDR3 totals 21 residues. Trimming removed 0 bases from V and 1 base from J; junction bases left unmatched: 10. The CDR3 region is CASSQDGGLAGGVASYNEQFF. CDR3 coding DNA: TGCGCCAGCAGCCAAGATGGCGGACTAGCGGGGGGGGTGGCATCCTACAATGAGCAGTTCTTC.

This chain joins TRBV27 and TRBJ1-5, with D tentatively TRBD1 (5 bases). This CDR3 is 13 amino acids long. Trimming pared 6 bases from V and 3 bases from J, leaving 9 bases between. Germline assignment: CDR1 MNHEY and CDR2 SMNVEV (reference sequence). CDR3 nucleotides: TGTGCCAGCAGCCGACAGTACAATCAGCCCCAGCATTTT. This translates into CASSRQYNQPQHF.

The J gene is TRBJ2-3, the V gene TRBV10-3, with a tentative D call TRBD2 (5 bases). There are 14 residues in the CDR3. From germline, CDR1 is ENHRY and CDR2 SYGVKD. V lost 10 bases to trimming and J lost 6 bases, with 20 bases between them. CDR3 bases: TGTGCCACCCGGGGTTTGAGGGCCGCGGATACGCAGTATTTT. Its protein product is CATRGLRAADTQYF.

The V gene is TRBV18, the J gene TRBJ2-5; 9 nucleotides match TRBD1. Germline CDR1 is KGHSH and CDR2 is LQKENI. This CDR3 is 13 amino acids long. After removal of 4 bases from V and 3 bases from J, the junction contained 0 bases not matched to a gene. The CDR3 bases are TGTGCCAGCTCACGGGACAGGGAAGAGACCCAGTACTTC. Protein: CASSRDREETQYF.

The rearrangement joins TRBV6-4 to TRBJ1-1; TRBD1 is a possible D gene (6 bases). The germline V gene has CDR1 MRHNA and CDR2 SNTAGT. This CDR3 has 14 residues. V was pared by 6 bases and J by 4 bases, with 15 bases between. CDR3 sequence: CASSNSGGVTEAFF. The CDR3 DNA follows: TGTGCCAGCAGCAATTCGGGGGGCGTCACTGAAGCTTTCTTT.

The V and J genes are TRBV19 and TRBJ1-1; 7 bases are a match to TRBD1. The CDR3 loop spans 11 amino acids. J was trimmed by 3 bases and V by 9 bases; bases with no gene match: 1. CDR1 is LNHDA, CDR2 SQIVND, per germline (reference sequence). The CDR3 coding sequence is TGTGCCAGCAGGGGGGACACTGAAGCTTTCTTT. Amino acid sequence: CASRGDTEAFF.

This chain links TRBV10-1 with TRBJ2-2, with D possibly TRBD2 on 5 matching bases. Germline values: CDR1 WNHNN, CDR2 SYGVQD (reference sequence). The germline V and J ends were trimmed by 6 bases and 0 bases, with 8 bases remaining between them. The CDR3 totals 14 residues. The CDR3 DNA reads as TGCGCCAGCAGATCGGGAACGAACACCGGGGAGCTGTTTTTT. This translates into CASRSGTNTGELFF.